A single sample gave rise to the 25 T cell receptor beta chains below, sequenced in a study of a mutant IDH1 vaccine in newly diagnosed glioma. Their antigen targets remain unknown. Indicated time point: week 47, end of study. In every dose of vaccine, 300 ug of mutant IDH1 20-mer peptide was given alongside topical imiquimod. Only in-frame clones appear in the TCRdb table, and some are missing; sequencing was by immunoSEQ multiplex PCR. The data show tens of thousands of clones, roughly 80% seen once. The sample consisted of PBMCs, taken from a glioma patient whose treatment included an IDH1 peptide vaccine. These receptors all come from a man aged 25 to 45 with glioma.

CDR3 protein: CASSVGGSGNQPQHF. The CDR3 DNA is TGTGCCAGCAGCGTAGGAGGGAGTGGCAATCAGCCCCAGCATTTT. V and J are TRBV9 and TRBJ1-5; unclear D gene. Germline lookup yields CDR1 SGDLS and CDR2 YYNGEE. This CDR3 has 15 residues. V was shortened by 0 bases and J by 2 bases, with 9 bases between the two germline ends.

The chain couples TRBV2 to TRBJ2-1; 8 positions agree with TRBD1. CDR1 is SNHLY, CDR2 FYNNEI, per germline. The CDR3 sequence is 15 residues long. V gave up 5 bases and J gave up 0 bases; unmatched junction bases: 3. This CDR3 is CASSRTGRSYNEQFF. Here the CDR3 DNA reads TGTGCCAGCAGTCGGACAGGGCGCTCCTACAATGAGCAGTTCTTC. Supplemented by reference TRBV2 and TRBJ2-1, the full variable domain reads EPEVTQTPSHQVTQMGQEVILRCVPISNHLYFYWYRQILGQKVEFLVSFYNNEISEKSEIFDDQFSVERPDGSNFTLKIRSTKLEDSAMYFCASSRTGRSYNEQFFGPGTRLTVL.

The chain is built from TRBV2 and TRBJ1-2, with TRBD1 matching 8 bases. CDR1 and CDR2 (germline): SNHLY, FYNNEI. V lost 5 bases and J lost 4; bases outside the gene matches: 6. The CDR3 has 14 residues. The CDR3 sequence: CASSRQGLAYGYTF. In DNA form, the CDR3 reads TGTGCCAGCAGTCGACAGGGGCTGGCCTATGGCTACACCTTC.

CDR3 in amino acids: CASSPWPGSTQFF. DNA for the CDR3: TGTGCCAGCAGTCCTTGGCCAGGATCCACGCAGTTCTTC. The chain carries TRBV28 and TRBJ2-1; D call uncertain. Trimming left V 5 bases short and J 12 bases short, with 17 bases between. CDR1 is MDHEN and CDR2 is SYDVKM in the germline V gene. The CDR3 runs 13 residues.

This chain uses TRBV29-1 with TRBJ2-5; D gene unclear. V was cut by 0 bases and J by 2 bases, with 7 bases left in between. This CDR3 comprises 13 residues. Germline CDR1 is SQVTM and CDR2 is ANQGSEA. The CDR3, as DNA: TGCAGCGTTGAAGAGAACAGACAAGAGACCCAGTACTTC. It specifies CSVEENRQETQYF.

The chain employs TRBV15 and TRBJ2-5; D is unclear. The CDR3 is 15 amino acids. V was cut by 3 bases and J by 2 bases, with 13 bases left in between. The germline CDR1 and CDR2 sequences are LNHNV and YYDKDF (reference sequence). CDR3 in amino acids: CATSRAAALQETQYF. The CDR3 nucleotides read TGTGCCACCAGCAGGGCCGCAGCGCTTCAAGAGACCCAGTACTTC.

The chain employs TRBV6-5 and TRBJ1-5; 9 positions agree with TRBD1. Germline V gene data show CDR1 as MNHEY and CDR2 as SVGAGI. The CDR3 is 15 residues long. The ends lost 5 bases at V and 2 bases at J; junction bases unmatched: 4. The CDR3 reads CASSPDRGGNQPQHF. CDR3 bases: TGTGCCAGCAGTCCGGACAGGGGAGGCAATCAGCCCCAGCATTTT.

The CDR3 sequence: CASSLGGGGIAEAFF. The CDR3 DNA is TGTGCCAGCTCACTAGGCGGGGGAGGAATCGCTGAAGCTTTCTTT. The V gene is TRBV18, the J gene TRBJ1-1, with a weak D call TRBD1 (5 bases). The V gene lost 4 bases and the J gene lost 6 bases, with 18 bases spanning the gap. CDR3 size: 15 residues. Germline V gene lookup returns CDR1 KGHSH and CDR2 LQKENI.

The sample holds one count of this clone. V gene TRBV19 combines with J gene TRBJ1-2, with TRBD1 matching over 8 bases. V was clipped by 5 bases and J by 7 bases; unmatched bases: 6. The CDR3 sequence is 13 residues long. The germline V gene has CDR1 LNHDA and CDR2 SQIVND (reference sequence). CDR3 region: CASSETGAGGYTF. The CDR3 coding sequence is TGTGCCAGTAGTGAGACAGGGGCAGGTGGCTACACCTTC.

Only a few counts were recorded for this clone. CDR3 in DNA: TGTGCCATCAGTGAGCAATGGGATCAGCCCCAGCATTTT. This encodes CAISEQWDQPQHF. The gene calls are TRBV10-3 and TRBJ1-5; D is uncertain. The V end was cut by 2 bases, the J end by 5 bases, with 7 bases between. The germline gives CDR1 ENHRY, CDR2 SYGVKD. This CDR3 is built from 13 residues.

V usage is TRBV7-7 and J usage is TRBJ2-5, with 7 bases lining up with TRBD2. This CDR3 comprises 11 residues. Trimming took 5 bases from V and 7 from J; bases not matched to a gene: 1. CDR1 and CDR2 from the germline V gene are SSHAT and FNYEAQ (reference sequence). CDR3 in DNA: TGTGCCAGCAGCCCGGGGGGGACCCAGTACTTC. The encoded protein is CASSPGGTQYF.

This clone was picked up one time. The chain recombines TRBV4-1 with TRBJ2-1; the D gene is possibly TRBD1 (5 bases). V lost 2 bases and J lost 2, with 19 bases in between. The CDR3 runs to 18 residues. CDR1 and CDR2 from the germline V gene are MGHRA and YSYEKL. The CDR3 DNA follows: TGCGCCAGCAGCCAATTAAACCTGGTCGACAGAGCCTACAATGAGCAGTTCTTC. It encodes CASSQLNLVDRAYNEQFF.

The chain couples TRBV4-1 to TRBJ2-2; TRBD1 aligns across 8 bases. J was trimmed by 4 bases and V by 7 bases; bases with no gene match: 8. The CDR3 sequence is 15 residues long. The germline V gene encodes CDR1 MGHRA and CDR2 YSYEKL. The CDR3 reads CASKWGQDVTGELFF. The CDR3, as DNA: TGCGCCAGCAAATGGGGACAGGACGTCACCGGGGAGCTGTTTTTT.

The chain has TRBV2 and TRBJ1-3; D is unresolved. Germline V CDR1 and CDR2: SNHLY, FYNNEI. V was clipped by 8 bases and J by 1 base, with 6 bases between them. This CDR3 comprises 12 residues. Here the CDR3 DNA reads TGTGCCAGCTCTCGGTCTGGAAACACCATATATTTT. Translating gives CASSRSGNTIYF.

The CDR3 DNA reads as TGTGCCATCAGTCCGGGCCGCACTGAAGCTTTCTTT. Translated: CAISPGRTEAFF. V is TRBV10-3 and J is TRBJ1-1, with D hard to call. This CDR3 has 12 amino acids. Germline loops: CDR1 ENHRY, CDR2 SYGVKD. The germline V and J ends were trimmed by 5 bases and 4 bases, with 8 bases remaining between them.

This clone was detected once. The genes are TRBV5-5 and TRBJ1-2, with D unresolved. V lost 6 bases and J lost 4, with 7 bases in between. Germline V gene data show CDR1 as SGHKS and CDR2 as YYEKEE (reference sequence). This CDR3 has 11 amino acids. The CDR3 DNA reads as TGTGCCAGCACCAGGACCTATGGCTACACCTTC. Residues: CASTRTYGYTF.

The V call is TRBV7-9, the J call TRBJ2-2; unclear D gene. In germline, CDR1 is SEHNR, CDR2 FQNEAQ (reference sequence). This CDR3 region has 13 residues. V was shortened by 5 bases and J by 5 bases, with 9 bases between the two germline ends. The CDR3 is CASSLKITGELFF. The CDR3 DNA reads TGTGCCAGCAGCCTAAAGATAACCGGGGAGCTGTTTTTT.

This clone was detected once. This chain joins TRBV5-6 and TRBJ1-6; maybe TRBD1 (5 bases). This CDR3 contains 14 residues. Trimming cost V 0 bases and J 12 bases, with 13 bases left between them. CDR1 SGHDT and CDR2 YYEEEE come from the germline V gene. The CDR3: CASSLVDRPLPLHF. The CDR3 DNA is TGTGCCAGCAGCTTGGTTGACAGACCCCTACCCCTCCACTTT.

The chain couples TRBV30 to TRBJ1-5; a possible D gene is TRBD1 (6 bases). The CDR3 is made up of 14 amino acids. Per the germline V gene, CDR1 is GTSNPN and CDR2 is SVGIG (reference sequence). V lost 2 bases and J lost 6, with 14 bases in between. The CDR3 bases are TGTGCCTGGAGTCTTAAACAGGGCGGTCAGCCCCAGCATTTT. It translates to CAWSLKQGGQPQHF.

In its sample, this clone was seen once. The rearrangement uses TRBV4-2 and TRBJ1-1; possibly TRBD1 for D (5 bases). Germline CDR1 and CDR2: LGHNA and YNFKEQ. There are 16 residues in the CDR3. Trimming cost V 0 bases and J 1 base, with 12 bases left between them. The CDR3 region is CASSQDLGGWNTEAFF. In DNA, the CDR3 is TGTGCCAGCAGCCAAGATCTGGGGGGGTGGAACACTGAAGCTTTCTTT.

The chain carries TRBV5-6 and TRBJ2-7; D may correspond to TRBD1 or TRBD2 (6 bases each). V shed 2 bases and J shed 1 base, with 13 bases lying between them. The CDR3 length is 15 residues. CDR1 is SGHDT and CDR2 is YYEEEE in the germline V gene. In DNA form, the CDR3 reads TGTGCCAGCAGCTTAAGTCCGGGGGCGTCCTACGAGCAGTACTTC. Amino acids: CASSLSPGASYEQYF.

The CDR3 here is CASSLGRGEKLFF. The CDR3 nucleotides are TGTGCCAGCAGCTTAGGCCGAGGAGAAAAACTGTTTTTT. V gene TRBV7-2 combines with J gene TRBJ1-4; D gene ambiguous. Per germline, CDR1 SGHTA and CDR2 FQGNSA. CDR3 length: 13 residues. V gave up 1 base and J gave up 8 bases, with 8 bases separating them.

The sample holds a few counts of this clone. This chain links TRBV5-1 with TRBJ2-2; 14 bases match TRBD2. CDR3 size: 15 residues. With V trimmed by 7 bases and J by 6 bases, 5 bases remained unmatched. Per the germline V gene, CDR1 is SGHRS and CDR2 is YFSETQ. The CDR3 reads CASARTSGGSGELFF. CDR3 nucleotides: TGCGCCAGCGCAAGGACTAGCGGGGGGTCCGGGGAGCTGTTTTTT.

This clone has only a few counts. The chain links TRBV4-1 to TRBJ2-7; no definite D call. CDR1 and CDR2 (germline): MGHRA, YSYEKL. V was pared by 1 base and J by 4 bases, with 11 bases between. This CDR3 is built from 14 residues. This CDR3 is CASSQASDGYEQYF. CDR3 bases: TGCGCCAGCAGCCAAGCCTCGGACGGTTACGAGCAGTACTTC.

This clone was seen only once. The chain couples TRBV5-6 to TRBJ2-7; D may be TRBD1 (6 bases). The V and J ends lost 7 bases and 1 base respectively, with 15 bases between them. Germline V gives CDR1 SGHDT, CDR2 YYEEEE. The CDR3 consists of 14 residues. The CDR3 DNA reads TGTGCCAGCTTGTTGGGGGCTGTATCCTACGAGCAGTACTTC. Translation: CASLLGAVSYEQYF.